This TCR beta chain was sequenced during a study of long-term antiretroviral therapy in people with HIV. Germline assignment: CDR1 SGHKS and CDR2 YYEKEE (reference sequence). The CDR3 sequence is 16 residues long. Trimming cost V 5 bases and J 4 bases; bases outside gene matches: 14. Survey-level immunoSEQ v3.0 assays were run. Method: immunoSEQ multiplex PCR; TCRdb's copy keeps in-frame clones and lacks some. Here the sample spans about 20,000 clones, around 91% being singletons. The gene calls are TRBV5-5 and TRBJ1-2, with 7 positions matching TRBD1. This sequence originates from a man aged 45 to 65 with HIV. Sequencing used unsorted PBMCs, obtained 4.2 years after starting antiretroviral therapy. CDR3 bases: TGTGCCAGCAGTCAAAACGTACAGGGGAGAGGCTATGGCTACACCTTC. Protein: CASSQNVQGRGYGYTF.